This T cell receptor beta chain appears in the sequencing data of a study of CD8 T cells in Susac syndrome. RNA, at about 0.45 to 1 ug, was reverse transcribed with random hexamers. With immunoSEQ multiplex PCR, TCR beta CDR3 was amplified across 54 Vbeta and 13 Jbeta. TCRdb processed the immunoSEQ multiplex PCR reads anew with MiXCR; each CDR3 protein has one entry. The data show 250,000 or so distinct CDR3 sequences, 90% to 95% seen once. The germline V gene has CDR1 LNHDA and CDR2 SQIVND (reference sequence). This CDR3 region has 12 residues. V dropped 3 bases and J dropped 7 bases, with 6 bases sitting between them.

Material for sequencing was CD4+ T cells from PBMCs. J is TRBJ2-2 and V is TRBV19; the D is unclear. The sequence was collected from a human donor with multiple sclerosis. DNA for the CDR3: TGTGCCAGTAGTATGTTCGACGGGGAGCTGTTTTTT. Amino acid sequence: CASSMFDGELFF.